The present T cell receptor beta chain was sequenced within a study of glioma-infiltrating T cells. The CDR3 consists of 15 residues. Germline-derived CDR1 and CDR2 are DFQATT and SNEGSKA (reference sequence). V was cut by 2 bases and J by 1 base, with 13 bases left in between. This clonotype was observed many times. What it recognizes is unknown. Study results and limitations: Tissue-blood divergence was below expectation in non-neoplastic patients, above in gliomas. Tissue and blood shared very few CDR3 sequences.

Using RNA template, CDR3s of TCR alpha and beta were amplified with iRepertoire arm-PCR. Input was roughly 85-450 ng of tissue mRNA or PBMC total RNA. In TCRdb, the multiplex PCR reads were re-called with MiXCR into one record per CDR3 protein. Among around 93,000 distinct CDR3 sequences listed, 35% to 45% were seen once. The chain carries TRBV20-1 and TRBJ2-3, with D possibly being TRBD2 (6 bases). The receptor was isolated from a human donor with low-grade glioma or glioblastoma, undergoing nonglioma brain surgery, or in good health (not recorded which). Sequencing was performed on glioma tissue, nonneoplastic brain tissue, or PBMCs (not recorded which). The CDR3 here is CSARYGGVRTDTQYF. CDR3 in DNA: TGCAGTGCTAGATACGGCGGGGTCCGCACAGATACGCAGTATTTT.